A single sample gave rise to the 2 T cell receptor beta chains below, sequenced in a study of a mutant IDH1 vaccine in newly diagnosed glioma. Generated by immunoSEQ multiplex PCR, the TCRdb table keeps only in-frame clones and is missing some. The table has 35,000 to 45,000 clones, about four fifths seen once. The antigens of these receptors remain unknown. Indicated time point: week 23, last vaccination. Topical imiquimod was applied with each vaccine dose, which held 300 ug of mutant IDH1 20-mer peptide. The source material was PBMCs, sampled from a glioma patient whose treatment included an IDH1 peptide vaccine. These receptors all stem from a woman aged 40 to 49 with glioma. Some clones in this sample may be carry-over from other donors' samples.

By proportion, this clone is medium-sized (0.01 to 0.1%). The J gene is TRBJ1-5, the V gene TRBV6-4; 7 bases are a match to TRBD1. Germline CDR1 is MRHNA and CDR2 is SNTAGT. This CDR3 is 17 amino acids long. V dropped 5 bases and J dropped 2; count of bases not matched to a gene: 12. In DNA, the CDR3 is TGTGCCAGCAGTCGTACGACAGGGTACAGCGGCAATCAGCCCCAGCATTTT. This translates into CASSRTTGYSGNQPQHF.

The chain has TRBV6-1 and TRBJ1-2; 10 nucleotides line up with TRBD1. V shed 4 bases and J 3 bases; nucleotides not matched to a gene: 2. Per the germline V gene, CDR1 is MNHNS and CDR2 is SASEGT. This CDR3 region has 14 residues. The CDR3 DNA is TGTGCCAGCAGTGGAGGGACAGGGGACTATGGCTACACCTTC. It is translated as CASSGGTGDYGYTF.